This TCR beta chain was observed in a study of control samples from healthy donors and cancer patients. Germline values: CDR1 SGHDT, CDR2 YYEEEE. There are 15 residues in the CDR3. J gave up 5 bases and V 2 bases, and 8 bases lay outside the gene matches. Assay: immunoSEQ multiplex PCR; the TCRdb copy retains only in-frame clones and omits some. The sample holds 120,000 to 150,000 clones; around 90% are singletons and the top ten take less than 5%. This sequence originates from a man aged 25-45 years in good health. Sequenced: blood. The gene calls are TRBV5-6 and TRBJ1-2; the match to TRBD1 covers 8 bases. This chain's CDR3 is CASSFWYRGTYGYTF. Here the CDR3 DNA reads TGTGCCAGCAGCTTTTGGTACAGGGGGACTTATGGCTACACCTTC. Supplemented by reference TRBV5-6 and TRBJ1-2, the full variable domain reads DAGVTQSPTHLIKTRGQQVTLRCSPKSGHDTVSWYQQALGQGPQFIFQYYEEEERQRGNFPDRFSGHQFPNYSSELNVNALLLGDSALYLCASSFWYRGTYGYTFGSGTRLTVV.